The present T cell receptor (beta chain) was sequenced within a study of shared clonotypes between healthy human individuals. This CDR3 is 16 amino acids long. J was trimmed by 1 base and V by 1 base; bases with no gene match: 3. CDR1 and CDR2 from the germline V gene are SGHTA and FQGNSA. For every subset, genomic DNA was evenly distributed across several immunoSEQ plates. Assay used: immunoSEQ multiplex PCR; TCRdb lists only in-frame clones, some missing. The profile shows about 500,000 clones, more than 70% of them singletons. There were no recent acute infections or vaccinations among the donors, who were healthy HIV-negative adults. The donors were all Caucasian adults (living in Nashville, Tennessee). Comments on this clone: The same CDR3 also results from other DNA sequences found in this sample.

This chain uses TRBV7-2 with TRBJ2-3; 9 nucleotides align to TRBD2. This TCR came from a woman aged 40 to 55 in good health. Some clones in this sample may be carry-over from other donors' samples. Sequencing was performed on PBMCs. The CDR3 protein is CASSLVGGRGTDTQYF. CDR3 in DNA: TGTGCCAGCAGCTTAGTGGGCGGGAGGGGCACAGATACGCAGTATTTT. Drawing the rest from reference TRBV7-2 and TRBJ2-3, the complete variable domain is GAGVSQSPSNKVTEKGKDVELRCDPISGHTALYWYRQSLGQGLEFLIYFQGNSAPDKSGLPSDRFSAERTGGSVSTLTIQRTQQEDSAVYLCASSLVGGRGTDTQYFGPGTRLTVL.